Each of the 21 T cell receptor beta chains below was sequenced from the same sample in a study of monozygotic twins with cystic fibrosis. Repertoires were generated with immunoSEQ multiplex PCR, while TCRdb's copy carries only in-frame clones and drops some. The sample has around 35,000 clones, 84% seen once. Material for sequencing was blood. Receptors originate from a girl aged 2-10 years with cystic fibrosis.

This clone was recorded a few times. The chain employs TRBV14 and TRBJ1-1; D remains unclear. CDR1 and CDR2 (germline): SGHDN, FVKESK. Trimming removed 0 bases from V and 6 bases from J, with 14 bases in between. The CDR3 spans 15 residues. Written as DNA, the CDR3 is TGTGCCAGCAGCCAAGATATCGGGTTTAGTGCTGAAGCTTTCTTT. Translating it yields CASSQDIGFSAEAFF.

CDR3: CASSNRGGWYGYTF. The CDR3 nucleotides read TGTGCCAGCTCCAACCGGGGGGGGTGGTATGGCTACACCTTC. J is TRBJ1-2 and V is TRBV9, with a weak D call TRBD1 (5 bases). Looked up from germline, CDR1 is SGDLS and CDR2 is YYNGEE. The CDR3 has 14 amino acids. V lost 7 bases and J lost 5, with 18 bases in between.

The chain joins TRBV25-1 to TRBJ1-6, with D perhaps matching TRBD1 (6 bases). V dropped 4 bases and J dropped 9 bases, with 19 bases sitting between them. CDR1 is MGHDK and CDR2 is SYGVNS in the germline V gene. The CDR3 runs to 16 residues. CDR3 in DNA: TGTGCCAGCAGTGCAACAGGGCCGATCGCCAGTTCACCCCTCCACTTT. Its protein product is CASSATGPIASSPLHF.

V gene TRBV6-1 combines with J gene TRBJ2-7, with TRBD2 identical over 7 bases. Trimming at V came to 7 bases and at J to 6 bases, leaving 6 bases not matched to a gene. Germline loops: CDR1 MNHNS, CDR2 SASEGT. The CDR3 covers 12 residues. The CDR3 loop is CASTPGGGEQYF. The CDR3 bases are TGTGCCAGCACCCCGGGGGGAGGCGAGCAGTACTTC.

The chain uses TRBV7-2 and TRBJ1-6; D uncertain. Germline lookup yields CDR1 SGHTA and CDR2 FQGNSA. V was trimmed by 1 base and J by 8 bases, leaving 6 bases between them. The CDR3 consists of 13 residues. The CDR3 region is CASSLELDSPLHF. CDR3 in DNA: TGTGCCAGCAGCTTAGAGCTGGATTCACCCCTCCACTTT.

The rearrangement uses TRBV5-1 and TRBJ2-5; D may be TRBD1 or TRBD2 (6 bases each). Judging by the DNA end, TRBJ2-7 fits better; the J call may be wrong. The CDR3 sequence is 12 residues long. Germline V CDR1 and CDR2: SGHRS, YFSETQ. In DNA, the CDR3 is TGCGCCAGCAGCTTGAGGGGGGTCGAGCAGTACTTC. Protein sequence: CASSLRGVEQYF.

The V call is TRBV7-2, the J call TRBJ1-1; 7 nucleotides align to TRBD1. This CDR3 is built from 18 residues. CDR1 and CDR2 (germline): SGHTA, FQGNSA. V trimming: 8 bases; J trimming: 4 bases; junction bases outside the gene matches: 22. CDR3 DNA sequence: TGTGCCAGCGGCCCCCCTCGGACAGGCGATTTCATGGGCACTGAAGCTTTCTTT. This gives the protein CASGPPRTGDFMGTEAFF.

This rearrangement joins TRBV7-3 to TRBJ2-1, with 8 bases matching TRBD2. V lost 4 bases, J lost 1 base, and 6 bases stayed unmatched. CDR1 is SGHTA and CDR2 is FQGTGA in the germline V gene. The CDR3 is 16 amino acids. The CDR3 spells CASSSGLAKSYNEQFF. In nucleotides, the CDR3 is TGTGCCAGCAGCTCCGGACTAGCTAAGTCCTACAATGAGCAGTTCTTC.

The CDR3 reads CATQRGASPVFSGYTF. The CDR3 DNA reads TGTGCCACCCAGAGGGGGGCCAGTCCCGTTTTCAGTGGCTACACCTTC. The chain is built from TRBV2 and TRBJ1-2; D is perhaps TRBD1 (6 bases). V was cut by 10 bases and J by 7 bases, with 28 bases left in between. CDR3 size: 16 residues. Per germline, CDR1 SNHLY and CDR2 FYNNEI.

The chain carries TRBV7-9 and TRBJ1-2, with D possibly matching TRBD1 (6 bases). The CDR3 consists of 16 residues. V lost 1 base and J lost 4, with 16 bases in between. Germline values: CDR1 SEHNR, CDR2 FQNEAQ (reference sequence). The CDR3 reads CASSLEGFRGGYGYTF. The CDR3 DNA reads TGTGCCAGCAGCTTAGAGGGATTCAGGGGAGGCTATGGCTACACCTTC. Based on the CDR3 plus reference TRBV7-9 and TRBJ1-2, the full variable domain is DTGVSQNPRHKITKRGQNVTFRCDPISEHNRLYWYRQTLGQGPEFLTYFQNEAQLEKSRLLSDRFSAERPKGSFSTLEIQRTEQGDSAMYLCASSLEGFRGGYGYTFGSGTRLTVV.

The chain combines TRBV4-1 with TRBJ2-5, with D tentatively TRBD2 (6 bases). V lost 3 bases and J lost 7, with 15 bases in between. The germline V gene encodes CDR1 MGHRA and CDR2 YSYEKL. The CDR3 spans 14 residues. The CDR3 sequence: CASSHRPTRVTQYF. The DNA for the CDR3 is TGCGCCAGCAGCCACCGCCCGACTAGAGTGACCCAGTACTTC.

This clone was seen just once. The chain employs TRBV19 and TRBJ1-2; a weak D match, TRBD1 (5 bases). V was shortened by 3 bases and J by 7 bases, with 12 bases between the two germline ends. CDR1 is LNHDA and CDR2 is SQIVND in the germline V gene (reference sequence). The CDR3 loop spans 13 amino acids. The CDR3 is CASSMGRATGYTF. The DNA of the CDR3 is TGTGCCAGTAGTATGGGCAGGGCCACTGGCTACACCTTC.

This clone was detected only a few times. This chain connects TRBV7-6 to TRBJ2-3, with a weak D call TRBD1 (6 bases). Per the germline V gene, CDR1 is SGHVS and CDR2 is FNYEAQ. Trimming pared 5 bases from V and 3 bases from J, leaving 9 bases between. There are 13 residues in the CDR3. CDR3 bases: TGTGCCAGCAGCCGCGACAGGACAGATACGCAGTATTTT. It translates to CASSRDRTDTQYF.

The V and J genes are TRBV30 and TRBJ1-6; D is undetermined. V lost 5 bases and J 3 bases, leaving 8 bases between the germline ends. Germline lookup yields CDR1 GTSNPN and CDR2 SVGIG (reference sequence). The CDR3 has 13 amino acids. The CDR3 loop reads CAWEANYNSPLHF. CDR3 DNA: TGTGCCTGGGAAGCGAACTATAATTCACCCCTCCACTTT.

This clone appeared a single time. This chain joins TRBV7-2 and TRBJ1-1; D might be TRBD1 (6 bases). The CDR3 is made up of 14 amino acids. The V end was cut by 2 bases, the J end by 10 bases, with 17 bases between. Germline-derived CDR1 and CDR2 are SGHTA and FQGNSA. CDR3 region: CASSLRQGRGGAFF. The DNA of the CDR3 is TGTGCCAGCAGCTTAAGGCAGGGGAGAGGGGGAGCTTTCTTT.

This clone was detected once. The chain combines TRBV5-1 with TRBJ2-7; D is uncertain. In germline, CDR1 is SGHRS, CDR2 YFSETQ. This CDR3 is built from 15 residues. V was clipped by 4 bases and J by 1 base, with 15 bases between them. The CDR3 sequence is CASSVGVHLSYEQYF. CDR3 sequence (DNA): TGCGCCAGCAGCGTCGGTGTACATTTGTCCTACGAGCAGTACTTC. The variable domain in full, completed from reference TRBV5-1 and TRBJ2-7, reads KAGVTQTPRYLIKTRGQQVTLSCSPISGHRSVSWYQQTPGQGLQFLFEYFSETQRNKGNFPGRFSGRQFSNSRSEMNVSTLELGDSALYLCASSVGVHLSYEQYFGPGTRLTVT.

The rearrangement joins TRBV14 to TRBJ1-1, with D maybe TRBD1 (5 bases). The CDR3 spans 15 residues. Trimming removed 3 bases at V and 5 bases at J, with 16 bases between. CDR1 and CDR2 from the germline V gene are SGHDN and FVKESK. CDR3 sequence (DNA): TGTGCCAGCAGCCAGGGAAATACAGGATGGACTGAAGCTTTCTTT. Amino acid sequence: CASSQGNTGWTEAFF.

The chain links TRBV20-1 to TRBJ1-1; D is possibly TRBD1 (6 bases). V dropped 7 bases and J dropped 8 bases, with 14 bases sitting between them. Germline assignment: CDR1 DFQATT and CDR2 SNEGSKA (reference sequence). The CDR3 sequence is 11 residues long. In DNA, the CDR3 is TGCAGTGGGCGAGGTGGGGGCGAAGCTTTCTTT. Its protein is CSGRGGGEAFF.

The rearrangement links TRBV9 to TRBJ1-1, with 10 bases that match TRBD1. Losses at the gene ends were 0 bases for V and 9 bases for J; bases not matched to a gene: 5. The germline gives CDR1 SGDLS, CDR2 YYNGEE. The CDR3 is made up of 14 amino acids. CDR3 in amino acids: CASSVAGTGAKAFF. As DNA, the CDR3 is TGTGCCAGCAGCGTAGCCGGGACAGGGGCTAAAGCTTTCTTT.

This chain uses TRBV5-1 with TRBJ2-7, with D possibly being TRBD1 (6 bases). Looked up from germline, CDR1 is SGHRS and CDR2 is YFSETQ. The CDR3 is made up of 14 amino acids. V dropped 4 bases and J dropped 0 bases, with 11 bases sitting between them. The CDR3 loop is CASSRDRNSYEQYF. DNA of the CDR3: TGCGCCAGCAGCAGAGACAGGAACTCCTACGAGCAGTACTTC.

This sequence joins TRBV5-4 and TRBJ1-1; D possibly corresponds to TRBD1 (5 bases). Per the germline V gene, CDR1 is SGHNT and CDR2 is YYREEE (reference sequence). The CDR3 runs 15 residues. The V and J ends lost 0 bases and 0 bases respectively, with 9 bases between them. CDR3 DNA: TGTGCCAGCAGCTTGGAGCCGGGGCTGAACACTGAAGCTTTCTTT. Its protein is CASSLEPGLNTEAFF.